One T cell receptor beta chain is described in this entry. The target of this receptor is not known. The sample holds no much larger clone one base away, and base qualities are not on file. This record belongs to a study of glioma-infiltrating T cells after dendritic cell vaccination (dated by TCRdb to 2016 to 2018). With regard to the full study: Of the 15 glioblastoma patients in the cohort, all drawn from Phase I and II dendritic cell vaccination trials, 9 were newly diagnosed and 6 had recurrent disease. Between 2003 and 2012, patients were given autologous tumor lysate-pulsed dendritic cell vaccination. The vaccine was prepared from monocyte-derived dendritic cells that were cultured for roughly seven days with IL-4 and GM-CSF and then pulsed overnight with autologous tumor lysate. Three intradermal dendritic cell vaccine injections were administered to patients at biweekly intervals in the arm below the axilla. In glioblastoma patients vaccinated with dendritic cells, deep sequencing of TCR beta CDR3 regions served to measure tumor-infiltrating lymphocyte content and to compare repertoires between tumor and blood. Survival after dendritic cell vaccination was correlated with TCR sequencing metrics, including TIL content and tumor-blood repertoire overlap.

In light of the paper, this sample's time point label describes: after dendritic cell vaccination, including at tumor progression/relapse. Patients were selected for having adequate residual fresh-frozen tumor tissue and more than two years of available survival data. Although molecular status otherwise differed among the glioblastoma patients, no patient had an isocitrate dehydrogenase mutation. PBMC were collected before vaccination, two weeks after the third vaccination, and at tumor progression if progression occurred. Genomic DNA was extracted with the Qiagen DNeasy Blood extraction Kit. What the work shows at the level of the full study, not this receptor alone: The response model built on TCR overlap across three groups was characterized as speculative, with prospective validation still needed. After dendritic cell vaccination, a higher estimated pretreatment TIL content predicted longer time to progression and longer overall survival. The cohort was small and heterogeneous, only a few patients had full blood and tumor sets, and even fewer had initial-recurrent tumor pairs. TCR clonality showed no direct relationship with survival, which suggests that a diverse polyclonal response may matter.

TCRB CDR3 regions were amplified from approximately 2 ug genomic DNA, or all available DNA if less, using the immunoSEQ assay. For multiplex PCR, 60 forward primers for TCR V beta segments and 13 reverse primers for J beta segments were used. To estimate reads per starting template, synthetic control templates were spiked into each sample at limiting dilution. The Illumina HiSeq System generated 87 bp sequencing reads. Processing in the source paper ran as follows. PCR and sequencing errors were removed by a nearest neighbor algorithm that merged closely related sequences. TCR overlap was measured as the percentage of unique tumor TCR beta sequences also present in the same patient's peripheral blood. Drawn from immuneACCESS, this table holds only the in-frame rearrangements with V and J called that TCRdb kept. Clones are partly lost; checked studies trace under half to an unresolved V gene and leave the rest unexplained. V, J and clone size derive from that table, while D and trimming were established from the DNA sequence. The sample table holds roughly 60,000 clones, of which over 75% were seen once. The top ten hold about 8.3% of the sample.

CDR1 and CDR2 (LNHNV, YYDKDF) derive from the germline V gene (reference sequence). Spanning cysteine to phenylalanine, the CDR3 consists of 16 amino acids. The sequence is cut down to CDR3 DNA, 48 bases in frame from base 1. V is trimmed back by 1 base and J by 2 bases, and the junction contains 6 bases that no gene match accounts for. The source material was blood, sampled after dendritic cell vaccination. Recombination linked TRBV15 to TRBJ2-5; the junction holds 8 bases that match TRBD2. The receptor was derived from a human donor with glioblastoma. The sequenced DNA: TGTGCCACCAGCAGAGTCATCCCTAGCGGGCAAGAGACCCAGTACTTC. Its protein reads: CATSRVIPSGQETQYF.